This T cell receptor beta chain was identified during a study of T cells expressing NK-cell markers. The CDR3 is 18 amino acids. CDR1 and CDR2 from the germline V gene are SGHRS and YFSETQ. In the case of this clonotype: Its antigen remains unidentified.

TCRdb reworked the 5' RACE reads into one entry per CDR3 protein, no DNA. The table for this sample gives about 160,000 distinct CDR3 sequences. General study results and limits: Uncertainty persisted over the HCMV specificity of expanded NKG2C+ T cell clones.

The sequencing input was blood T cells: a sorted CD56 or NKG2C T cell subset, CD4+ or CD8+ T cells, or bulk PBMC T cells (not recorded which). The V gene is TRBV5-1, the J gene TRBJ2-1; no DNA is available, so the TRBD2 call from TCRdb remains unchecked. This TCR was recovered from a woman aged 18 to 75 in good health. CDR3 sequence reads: CASSSPSGTLSSYNEQFF.